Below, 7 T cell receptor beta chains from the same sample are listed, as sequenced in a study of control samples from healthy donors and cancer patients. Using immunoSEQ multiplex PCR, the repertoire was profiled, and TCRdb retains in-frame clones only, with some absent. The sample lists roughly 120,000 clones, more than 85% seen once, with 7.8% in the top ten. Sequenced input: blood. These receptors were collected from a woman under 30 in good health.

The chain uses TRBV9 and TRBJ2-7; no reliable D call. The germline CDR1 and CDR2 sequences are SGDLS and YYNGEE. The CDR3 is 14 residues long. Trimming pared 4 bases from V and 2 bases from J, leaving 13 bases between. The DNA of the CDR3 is TGTGCCAGCAGCCACGACATCAATACCTACGAGCAGTACTTC. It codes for CASSHDINTYEQYF.

CDR3 nucleotides: TGTGCCAGCAGCTTAGTGGTAGGGAACACCGGGGAGCTGTTTTTT. Translated, it gives CASSLVVGNTGELFF. The chain has TRBV7-9 and TRBJ2-2; D not resolved. Germline-derived CDR1 and CDR2 are SEHNR and FQNEAQ (reference sequence). Trimming took off 1 base at V and 1 base at J, with 7 bases between the two ends. CDR3 size: 15 residues. The full variable domain, its missing parts supplied by reference TRBV7-9 and TRBJ2-2, is DTGVSQNPRHKITKRGQNVTFRCDPISEHNRLYWYRQTLGQGPEFLTYFQNEAQLEKSRLLSDRFSAERPKGSFSTLEIQRTEQGDSAMYLCASSLVVGNTGELFFGEGSRLTVL.

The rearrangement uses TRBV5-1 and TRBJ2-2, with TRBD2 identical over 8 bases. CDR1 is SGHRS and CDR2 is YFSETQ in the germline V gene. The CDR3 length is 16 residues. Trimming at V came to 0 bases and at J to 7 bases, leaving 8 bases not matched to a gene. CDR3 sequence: CASSLEAGGIGGELFF. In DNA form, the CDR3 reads TGCGCCAGCAGCTTGGAGGCGGGGGGCATCGGCGGGGAGCTGTTTTTT.

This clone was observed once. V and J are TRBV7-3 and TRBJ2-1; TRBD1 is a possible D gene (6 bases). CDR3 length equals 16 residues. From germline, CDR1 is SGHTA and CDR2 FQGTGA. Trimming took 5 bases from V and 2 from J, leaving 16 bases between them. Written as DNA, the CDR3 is TGTGCCAGCAGCCCCGAAACAGGGAAGGCCTACAATGAGCAGTTCTTC. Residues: CASSPETGKAYNEQFF.

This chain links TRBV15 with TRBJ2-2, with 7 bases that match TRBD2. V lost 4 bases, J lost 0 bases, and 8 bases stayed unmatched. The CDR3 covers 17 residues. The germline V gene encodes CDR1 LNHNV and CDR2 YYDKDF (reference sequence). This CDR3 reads CATSTERDYPNTGELFF. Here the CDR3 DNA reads TGTGCCACCAGCACAGAAAGGGACTACCCGAACACCGGGGAGCTGTTTTTT.

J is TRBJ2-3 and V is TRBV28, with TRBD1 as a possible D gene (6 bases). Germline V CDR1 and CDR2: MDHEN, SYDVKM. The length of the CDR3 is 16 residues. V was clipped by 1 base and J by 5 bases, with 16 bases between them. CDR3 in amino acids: CASSLFVWQGKDTQYF. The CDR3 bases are TGTGCCAGCAGTTTATTTGTCTGGCAGGGGAAAGATACGCAGTATTTT.

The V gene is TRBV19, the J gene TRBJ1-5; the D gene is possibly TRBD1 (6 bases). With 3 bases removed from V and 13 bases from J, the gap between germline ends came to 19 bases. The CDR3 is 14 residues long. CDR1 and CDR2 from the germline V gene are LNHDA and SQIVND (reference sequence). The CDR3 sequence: CASSIDLSGARQHF. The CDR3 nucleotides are TGTGCCAGTAGTATTGATCTCTCAGGGGCCCGACAGCATTTT.